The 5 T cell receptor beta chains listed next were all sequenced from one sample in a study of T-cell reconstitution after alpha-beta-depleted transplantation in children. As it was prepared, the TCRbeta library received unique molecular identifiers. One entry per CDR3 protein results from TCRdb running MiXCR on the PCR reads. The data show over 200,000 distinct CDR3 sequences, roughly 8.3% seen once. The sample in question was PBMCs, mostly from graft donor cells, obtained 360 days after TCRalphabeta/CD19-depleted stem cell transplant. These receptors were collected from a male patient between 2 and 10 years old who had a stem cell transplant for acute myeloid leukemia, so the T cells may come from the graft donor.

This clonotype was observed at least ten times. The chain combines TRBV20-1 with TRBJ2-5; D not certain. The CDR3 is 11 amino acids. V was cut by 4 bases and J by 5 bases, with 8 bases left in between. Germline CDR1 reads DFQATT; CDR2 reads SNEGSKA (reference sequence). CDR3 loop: CSAISLETQYF. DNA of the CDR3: TGCAGTGCTATTTCCCTGGAGACCCAGTACTTC.

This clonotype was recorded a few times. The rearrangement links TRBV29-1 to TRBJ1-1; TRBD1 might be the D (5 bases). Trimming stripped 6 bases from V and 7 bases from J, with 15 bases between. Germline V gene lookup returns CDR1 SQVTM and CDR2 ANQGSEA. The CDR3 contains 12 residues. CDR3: CSVIRGRDEAFF. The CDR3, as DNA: TGCAGCGTCATAAGGGGCAGGGATGAAGCTTTCTTT.

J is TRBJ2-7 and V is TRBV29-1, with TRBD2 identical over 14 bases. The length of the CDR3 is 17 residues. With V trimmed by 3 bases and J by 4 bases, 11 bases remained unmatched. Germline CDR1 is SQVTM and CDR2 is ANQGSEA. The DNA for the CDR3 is TGCAGCGTTGACAGCTCCGGGACTAGCGGGAGAAGTTACGAGCAGTACTTC. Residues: CSVDSSGTSGRSYEQYF.

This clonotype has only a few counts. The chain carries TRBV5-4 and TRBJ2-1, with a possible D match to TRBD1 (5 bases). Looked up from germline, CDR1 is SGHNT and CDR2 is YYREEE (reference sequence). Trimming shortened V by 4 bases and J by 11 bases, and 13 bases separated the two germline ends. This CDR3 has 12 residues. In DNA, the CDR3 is TGTGCCAGCAGCATGGACAACGGTAAGCAGTTCTTC. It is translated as CASSMDNGKQFF.

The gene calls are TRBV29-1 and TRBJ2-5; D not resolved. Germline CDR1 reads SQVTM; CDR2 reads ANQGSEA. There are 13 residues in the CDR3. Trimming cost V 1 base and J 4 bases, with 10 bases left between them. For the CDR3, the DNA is TGCAGCGTTGAAGCCCCCGCTCCAGAGACCCAGTACTTC. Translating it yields CSVEAPAPETQYF.